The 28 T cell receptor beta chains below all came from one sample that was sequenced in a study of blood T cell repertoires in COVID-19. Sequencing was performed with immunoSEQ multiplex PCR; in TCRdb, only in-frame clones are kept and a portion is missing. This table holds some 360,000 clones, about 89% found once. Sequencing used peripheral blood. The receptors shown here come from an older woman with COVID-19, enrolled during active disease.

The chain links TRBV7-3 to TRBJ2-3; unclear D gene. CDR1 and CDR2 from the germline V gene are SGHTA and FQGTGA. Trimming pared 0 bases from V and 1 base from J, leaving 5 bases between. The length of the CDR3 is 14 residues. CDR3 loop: CASSLTPGTDTQYF. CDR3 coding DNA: TGTGCCAGCAGCTTAACCCCGGGCACAGATACGCAGTATTTT.

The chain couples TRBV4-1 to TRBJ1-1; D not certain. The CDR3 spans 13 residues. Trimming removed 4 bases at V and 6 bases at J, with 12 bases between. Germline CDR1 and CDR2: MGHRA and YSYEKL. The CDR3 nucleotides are TGCGCCAGCAGCCCCGGGGTTATGGCTGAAGCTTTCTTT. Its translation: CASSPGVMAEAFF.

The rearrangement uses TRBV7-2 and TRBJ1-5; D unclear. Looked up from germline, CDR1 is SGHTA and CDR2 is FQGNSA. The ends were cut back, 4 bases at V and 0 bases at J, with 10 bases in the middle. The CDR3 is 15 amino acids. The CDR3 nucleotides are TGTGCCAGCAGCTCCGACGGGGATAGCAATCAGCCCCAGCATTTT. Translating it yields CASSSDGDSNQPQHF.

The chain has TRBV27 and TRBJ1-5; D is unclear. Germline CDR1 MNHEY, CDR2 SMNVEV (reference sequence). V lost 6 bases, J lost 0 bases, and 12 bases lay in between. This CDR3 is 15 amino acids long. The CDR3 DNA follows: TGTGCCAGCAGATACACGGGGAATAGCAATCAGCCCCAGCATTTT. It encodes CASRYTGNSNQPQHF.

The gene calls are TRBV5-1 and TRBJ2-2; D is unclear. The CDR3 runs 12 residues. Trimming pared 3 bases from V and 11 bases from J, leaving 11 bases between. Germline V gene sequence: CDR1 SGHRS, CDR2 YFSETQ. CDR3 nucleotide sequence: TGCGCCAGCAGCTCCGGCCAGCGAGAGCTGTTTTTT. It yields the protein CASSSGQRELFF.

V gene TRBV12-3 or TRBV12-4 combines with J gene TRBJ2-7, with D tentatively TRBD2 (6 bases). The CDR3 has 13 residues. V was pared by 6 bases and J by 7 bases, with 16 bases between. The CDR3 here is CASSRDSKGEQYF. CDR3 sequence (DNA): TGTGCCAGCAGCCGGGACTCCAAAGGGGAGCAGTACTTC.

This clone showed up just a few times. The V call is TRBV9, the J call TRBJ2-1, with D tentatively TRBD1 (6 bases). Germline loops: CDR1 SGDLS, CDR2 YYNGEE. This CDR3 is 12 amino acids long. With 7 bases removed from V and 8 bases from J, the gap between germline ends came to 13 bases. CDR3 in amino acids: CASGRGFDEQFF. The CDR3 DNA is TGTGCCAGCGGCAGGGGCTTCGATGAGCAGTTCTTC. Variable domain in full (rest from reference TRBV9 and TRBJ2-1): DSGVTQTPKHLITATGQRVTLRCSPRSGDLSVYWYQQSLDQGLQFLIQYYNGEERAKGNILERFSAQQFPDLHSELNLSSLELGDSALYFCASGRGFDEQFFGPGTRLTVL.

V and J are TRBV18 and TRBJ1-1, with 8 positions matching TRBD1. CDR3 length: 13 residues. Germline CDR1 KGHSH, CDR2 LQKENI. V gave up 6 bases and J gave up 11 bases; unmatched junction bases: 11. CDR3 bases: TGTGCCAGCTCGGAGGAAAGACAGGGGAGGGCTTTCTTT. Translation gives CASSEERQGRAFF.

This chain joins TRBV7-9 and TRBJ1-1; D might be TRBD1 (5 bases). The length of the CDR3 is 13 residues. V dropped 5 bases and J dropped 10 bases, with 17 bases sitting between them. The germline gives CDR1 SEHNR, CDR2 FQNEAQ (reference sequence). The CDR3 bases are TGTGCCAGCAGCCTACGGGCCGATAGGGGAGCTTTCTTT. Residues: CASSLRADRGAFF.

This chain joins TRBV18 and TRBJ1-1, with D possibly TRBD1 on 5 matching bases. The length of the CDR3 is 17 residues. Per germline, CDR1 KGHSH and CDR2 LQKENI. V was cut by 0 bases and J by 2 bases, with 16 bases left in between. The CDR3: CASSPPWRRGKNTEAFF. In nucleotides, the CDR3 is TGTGCCAGCTCACCACCGTGGAGGAGGGGAAAAAACACTGAAGCTTTCTTT.

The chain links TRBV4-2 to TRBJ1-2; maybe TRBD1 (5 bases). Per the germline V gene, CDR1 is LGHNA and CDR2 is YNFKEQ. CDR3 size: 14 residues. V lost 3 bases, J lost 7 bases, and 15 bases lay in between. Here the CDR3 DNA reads TGTGCCAGCAGCCAGGGGGGACTCGTCCGTGGCTACACCTTC. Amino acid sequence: CASSQGGLVRGYTF.

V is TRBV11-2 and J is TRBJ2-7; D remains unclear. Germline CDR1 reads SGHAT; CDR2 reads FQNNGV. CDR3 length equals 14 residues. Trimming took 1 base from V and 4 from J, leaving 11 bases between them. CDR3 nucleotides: TGTGCCAGCAGCTTAGGGGTCCAGGTTTACGAGCAGTACTTC. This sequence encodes CASSLGVQVYEQYF.

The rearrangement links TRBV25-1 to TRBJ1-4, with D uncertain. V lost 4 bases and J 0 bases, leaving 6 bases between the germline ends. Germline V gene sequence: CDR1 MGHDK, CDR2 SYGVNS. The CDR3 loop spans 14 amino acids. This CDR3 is CASSAGTTNEKLFF. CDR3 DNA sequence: TGTGCCAGCAGTGCGGGGACAACTAATGAAAAACTGTTTTTT.

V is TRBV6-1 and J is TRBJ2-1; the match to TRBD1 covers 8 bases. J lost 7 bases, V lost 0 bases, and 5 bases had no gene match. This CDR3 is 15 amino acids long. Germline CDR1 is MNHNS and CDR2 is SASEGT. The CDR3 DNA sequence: TGTGCCAGCAGTGAAGCCCCAGGGGGCCGGAATGAGCAGTTCTTC. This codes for CASSEAPGGRNEQFF.

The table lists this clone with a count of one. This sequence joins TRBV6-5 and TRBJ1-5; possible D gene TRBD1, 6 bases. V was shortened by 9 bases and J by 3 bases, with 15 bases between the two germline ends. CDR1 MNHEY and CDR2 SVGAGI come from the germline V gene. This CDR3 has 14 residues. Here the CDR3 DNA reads TGTGCCAGTGAGTTAGACAGGCACAATCAGCCCCAGCATTTT. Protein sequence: CASELDRHNQPQHF.

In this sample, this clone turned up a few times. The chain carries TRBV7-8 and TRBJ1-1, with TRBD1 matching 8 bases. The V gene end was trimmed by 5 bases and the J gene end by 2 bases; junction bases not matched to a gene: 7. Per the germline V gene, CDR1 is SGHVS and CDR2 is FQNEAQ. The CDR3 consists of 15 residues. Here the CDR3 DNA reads TGTGCCAGCAGCCGCGGGACAGGTCTTAACACTGAAGCTTTCTTT. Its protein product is CASSRGTGLNTEAFF.

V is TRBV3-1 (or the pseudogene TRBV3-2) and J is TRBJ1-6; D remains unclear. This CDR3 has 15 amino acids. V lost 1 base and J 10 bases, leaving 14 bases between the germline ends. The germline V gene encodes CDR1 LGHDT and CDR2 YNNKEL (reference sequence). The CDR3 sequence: CASSQGALRESPLHF. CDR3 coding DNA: TGTGCCAGCAGCCAAGGAGCCTTGAGGGAATCACCCCTCCACTTT.

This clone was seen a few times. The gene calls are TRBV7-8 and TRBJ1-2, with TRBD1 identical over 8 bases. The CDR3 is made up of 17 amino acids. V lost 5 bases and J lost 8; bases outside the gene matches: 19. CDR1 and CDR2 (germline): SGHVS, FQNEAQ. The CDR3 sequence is CASSTEYSSGGEGGYTF. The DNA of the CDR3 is TGTGCCAGCAGCACCGAATACAGCTCAGGGGGCGAAGGGGGCTACACCTTC.

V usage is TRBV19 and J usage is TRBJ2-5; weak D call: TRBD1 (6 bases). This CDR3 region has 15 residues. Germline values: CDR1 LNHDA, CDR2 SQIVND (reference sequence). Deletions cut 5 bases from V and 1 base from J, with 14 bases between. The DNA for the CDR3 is TGTGCCAGTAGTCCAGGGGAGAAAGGCCAAGAGACCCAGTACTTC. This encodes CASSPGEKGQETQYF.

This CDR3 reads CASSLEEGTGELFF. The CDR3 nucleotides are TGTGCCAGCAGCTTGGAGGAGGGCACCGGGGAGCTGTTTTTT. The V and J genes are TRBV5-8 and TRBJ2-2; the D gene is possibly TRBD2 (6 bases). This CDR3 is built from 14 residues. The germline V and J ends were trimmed by 0 bases and 4 bases, with 7 bases remaining between them. Germline CDR1 SGHTS, CDR2 YDEGEE. Looking up the rest from reference TRBV5-8 and TRBJ2-2 gives the full variable domain: EAGVTQSPTHLIKTRGQQATLRCSPISGHTSVYWYQQALGLGLQFLLWYDEGEERNRGNFPPRFSGRQFPNYSSELNVNALELEDSALYLCASSLEEGTGELFFGEGSRLTVL.

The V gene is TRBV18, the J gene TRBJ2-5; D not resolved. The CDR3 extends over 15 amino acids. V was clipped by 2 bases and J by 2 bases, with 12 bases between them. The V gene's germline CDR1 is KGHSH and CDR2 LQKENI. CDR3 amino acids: CASSPSTGVQETQYF. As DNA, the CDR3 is TGTGCCAGCTCACCATCTACGGGTGTTCAAGAGACCCAGTACTTC. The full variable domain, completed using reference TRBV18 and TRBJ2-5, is NAGVMQNPRHLVRRRGQEARLRCSPMKGHSHVYWYRQLPEEGLKFMVYLQKENIIDESGMPKERFSAEFPKEGPSILRIQQVVRGDSAAYFCASSPSTGVQETQYFGPGTRLLVL.

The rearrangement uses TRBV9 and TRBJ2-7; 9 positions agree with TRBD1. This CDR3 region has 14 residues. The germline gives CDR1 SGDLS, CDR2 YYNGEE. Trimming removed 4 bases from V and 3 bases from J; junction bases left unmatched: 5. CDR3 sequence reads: CASSPKGQGYEQYF. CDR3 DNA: TGTGCCAGCAGCCCGAAGGGACAGGGCTACGAGCAGTACTTC.

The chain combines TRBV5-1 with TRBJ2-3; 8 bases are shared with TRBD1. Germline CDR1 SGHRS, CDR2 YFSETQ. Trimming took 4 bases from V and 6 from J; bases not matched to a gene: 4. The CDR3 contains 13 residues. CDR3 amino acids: CASSAQGADTQYF. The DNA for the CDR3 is TGCGCCAGCAGCGCCCAGGGGGCCGATACGCAGTATTTT.

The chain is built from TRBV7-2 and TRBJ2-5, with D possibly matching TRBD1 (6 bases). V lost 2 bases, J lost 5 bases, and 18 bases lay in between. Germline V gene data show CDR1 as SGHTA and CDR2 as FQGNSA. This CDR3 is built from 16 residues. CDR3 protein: CASSLIGGEGKETQYF. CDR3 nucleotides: TGTGCCAGCAGCTTAATTGGGGGCGAGGGTAAGGAGACCCAGTACTTC.

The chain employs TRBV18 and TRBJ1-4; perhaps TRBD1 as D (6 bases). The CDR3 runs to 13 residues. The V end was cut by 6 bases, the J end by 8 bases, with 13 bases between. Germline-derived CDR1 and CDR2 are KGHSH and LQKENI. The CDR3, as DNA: TGTGCCAGCTCGGGACAAGTGGAAGAAAAACTGTTTTTT. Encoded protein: CASSGQVEEKLFF.

The CDR3 is CASSSGQYTDTQYF. The CDR3 DNA follows: TGTGCCAGCAGTTCGGGACAGTACACAGATACGCAGTATTTT. This sequence joins TRBV7-3 and TRBJ2-3, with 7 bases fitting TRBD1. CDR3 length: 14 residues. Germline loops: CDR1 SGHTA, CDR2 FQGTGA. V dropped 6 bases and J dropped 2; count of bases not matched to a gene: 5.

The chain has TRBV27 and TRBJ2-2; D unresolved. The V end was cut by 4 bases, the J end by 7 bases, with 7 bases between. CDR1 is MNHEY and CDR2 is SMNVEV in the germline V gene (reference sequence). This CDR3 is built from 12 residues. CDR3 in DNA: TGTGCCAGCAGTTCCTCTGTCGGGGAGCTGTTTTTT. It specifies CASSSSVGELFF.

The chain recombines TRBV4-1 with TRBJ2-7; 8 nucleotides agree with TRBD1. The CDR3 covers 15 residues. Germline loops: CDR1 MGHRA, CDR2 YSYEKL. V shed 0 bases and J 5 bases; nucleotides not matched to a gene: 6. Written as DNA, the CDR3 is TGCGCCAGCAGCCAAGAGGGACAGGCCTTTCACGAGCAGTACTTC. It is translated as CASSQEGQAFHEQYF.